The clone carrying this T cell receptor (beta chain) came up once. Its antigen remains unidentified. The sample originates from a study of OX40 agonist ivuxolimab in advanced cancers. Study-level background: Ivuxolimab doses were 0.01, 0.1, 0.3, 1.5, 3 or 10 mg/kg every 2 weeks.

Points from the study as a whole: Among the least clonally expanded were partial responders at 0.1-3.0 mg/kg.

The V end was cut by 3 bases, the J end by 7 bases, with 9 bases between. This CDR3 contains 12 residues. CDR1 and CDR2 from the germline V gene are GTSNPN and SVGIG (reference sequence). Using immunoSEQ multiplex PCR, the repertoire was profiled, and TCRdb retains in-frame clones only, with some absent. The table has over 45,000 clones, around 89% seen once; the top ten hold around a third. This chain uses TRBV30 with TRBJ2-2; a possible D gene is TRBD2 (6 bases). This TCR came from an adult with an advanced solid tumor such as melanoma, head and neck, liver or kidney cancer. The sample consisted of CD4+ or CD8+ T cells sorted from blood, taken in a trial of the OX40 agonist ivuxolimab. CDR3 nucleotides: TGTGCCTGGAGCGGGGGTAGCGGGGAGCTGTTTTTT. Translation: CAWSGGSGELFF.